A selection of T cell receptor beta chains follows, all from one sample in a study of OX40 agonist ivuxolimab in advanced cancers. TCRdb keeps only in-frame clones here, not all; method: immunoSEQ multiplex PCR. The sample lists some 67,000 clones; around 84% were seen once. Sequencing used CD4+ or CD8+ T cells sorted from blood, obtained in a trial of the OX40 agonist ivuxolimab. The origin of the receptors is an adult with an advanced solid tumor such as melanoma, head and neck, liver or kidney cancer. CDR3s include the opening cysteine and the closing phenylalanine or tryptophan. Each record gives: J gene, V gene, clone size, D gene, CDR3 DNA, CDR3 protein. A D gene is named only where the DNA matches it firmly. Some rows have no size entry. The others give once, few or many, or a class for an expanded clone.

TRBJ2-1,TRBV10-3,-,-,TGTGCCATCAGTGAGGGACTTTACAATGAGCAGTTCTTC,CAISEGLYNEQFF
TRBJ1-2,TRBV29-1,-,TRBD1,TGCAGCGCCGGACAGGGGTGGTATGGCTACACCTTC,CSAGQGWYGYTF
TRBJ1-6,TRBV5-6,-,-,TGTGCCAGCAGCTTGGCCGGGACAAACTATAATTCACCCCTCCACTTT,CASSLAGTNYNSPLHF
TRBJ2-7,TRBV6-5,-,-,TGTGCCAGCAGTTCCCAGGGTTCCGTTCTCTACGAGCAGTACTTC,CASSSQGSVLYEQYF
TRBJ2-1,TRBV4-1,-,TRBD2,TGCGCCAGCAGCCACCCGGGACTAACTTTTAACAATGAGCAGTTCTTC,CASSHPGLTFNNEQFF
TRBJ1-2,TRBV2,-,TRBD1,TGTGCCAGCAGTGAAAGAACAGGGGGCCGGGGCTACACCTTC,CASSERTGGRGYTF
TRBJ1-1,TRBV7-9,-,TRBD1,TGTGCCAGCAGCTTTACGGGACAGGGGAACACTGAAGCTTTCTTT,CASSFTGQGNTEAFF
TRBJ2-7,TRBV5-1,-,TRBD2,TGCGCCAGCAGCTTGGTCGGGGGGGCCGAGCAGTACTTC,CASSLVGGAEQYF
TRBJ1-4,TRBV7-8,-,-,TGTGCCAGCAGCTTGGTTACAACTAATGAAAAACTGTTTTTT,CASSLVTTNEKLFF
TRBJ2-1,TRBV10-3,-,-,TGTGCCATCAGTGAGACCGGACAGCCAAGCTCCTACAATGAGCAGTTCTTC,CAISETGQPSSYNEQFF
TRBJ2-1,TRBV30,-,TRBD1,TGTGCCTGGAGTCAAGGACAGGGGAACAATGAGCAGTTCTTC,CAWSQGQGNNEQFF
TRBJ2-3,TRBV7-2,-,-,TGTGCCAGCAGCTTAAAACTTTTCAGCACAGATACGCAGTATTTT,CASSLKLFSTDTQYF
TRBJ2-5,TRBV20-1,-,-,TGCAGTGTGGTAGGGGAGACCCAGTACTTC,CSVVGETQYF
TRBJ1-1,TRBV6-6,-,-,TGTGCCAGCAGCACCCCCCAAGGGGGCACTGAAGCTTTCTTT,CASSTPQGGTEAFF
TRBJ2-3,TRBV7-8,-,-,TGTGCCAGCAGCCTCGAGGTCCCAGATACGCAGTATTTT,CASSLEVPDTQYF
TRBJ1-5,TRBV5-3,-,-,TGTGCCAGAAGCCCGCCCCGGGGGGTCGGCCAGCCCCAGCATTTT,CARSPPRGVGQPQHF
TRBJ2-3,TRBV6-5,once,TRBD2,TGTGCCAGCAGTTATGGACTAGCGGCCACAGATACGCAGTATTTT,CASSYGLAATDTQYF
TRBJ1-5,TRBV28,-,-,TGTGCCAGCAGTTCCCCTTTGGATTCGAGGCATAGCAATCAGCCCCAGCATTTT,CASSSPLDSRHSNQPQHF
TRBJ1-1,TRBV30,few,-,TGTGCCTGGGAGGTGGGGGGGACTGAAGCTTTCTTT,CAWEVGGTEAFF
TRBJ1-1,TRBV7-8,once,-,TGTGCCAGCAGCGAGTCCCGGCCGGGGGACACTGAAGCTTTCTTT,CASSESRPGDTEAFF
TRBJ1-1,TRBV5-1,-,-,TGCGCCAGCAGCTTGGGCCCGGGACGGCAGAACACTGAAGCTTTCTTT,CASSLGPGRQNTEAFF
TRBJ1-5,TRBV28,-,TRBD1,TGTGCCAGCAGTTTGCAGGGGGTAAGGCAGCCCCAGCATTTT,CASSLQGVRQPQHF
TRBJ1-2,TRBV19,-,-,TGTGCCAGTAGCCGTTCCGTCCGGCCCAACTATGGCTACACCTTC,CASSRSVRPNYGYTF
TRBJ1-5,TRBV18,-,-,TGTGCCAGCTCACCAGGGAGGGATCAGCCCCAGCATTTT,CASSPGRDQPQHF
TRBJ1-2,TRBV9,-,-,TGTGCCAGCAGCGTAGGCAGGGTGTCCCTCTTC,CASSVGRVSLF
TRBJ1-1,TRBV9,-,-,TGTGCCAGCAGCGTAGCCCAGGGTGAGGCTGAAGCTTTCTTT,CASSVAQGEAEAFF
TRBJ2-7,TRBV5-6,-,-,TGTGCCAGCCGCCGAAGGGGACGGTTCTACGAGCAGTACTTC,CASRRRGRFYEQYF
TRBJ2-7,TRBV14,-,-,TGTGCCAGCAGCCAATACGGGGCCTACGAGCAGTACTTC,CASSQYGAYEQYF
TRBJ2-7,TRBV5-5,-,TRBD2,TGTGCCAGCAGCTCTCTACTAGCGGGGGGCGCAGGCGAGCAGTACTTC,CASSSLLAGGAGEQYF
TRBJ1-1,TRBV7-9,-,-,TGTGCCAGCAGCTTGGAGTTGAACACTGAAGCTTTCTTT,CASSLELNTEAFF
TRBJ2-3,TRBV4-3,-,TRBD1,TGCGCCAGCTGCAGACAGGGGGGCACAGATACGCAGTATTTT,CASCRQGGTDTQYF
TRBJ2-2,TRBV14,-,TRBD2,TGTGCCAGCAGCCGCCGGGACTATTACACCGGGGAGCTGTTTTTT,CASSRRDYYTGELFF
TRBJ2-5,TRBV5-4,-,TRBD2,TGTGCCAGCAGCTCGGCTAGCGGGGTACAAGAGACCCAGTACTTC,CASSSASGVQETQYF
TRBJ1-1,TRBV2,-,-,TGTGCCAGCAGGGAACCGGACAGGAACACTGAAGCTTTCTTT,CASREPDRNTEAFF
TRBJ1-2,TRBV6-1,-,TRBD1,TGTGCCAGCAGTTCAGGGGGTCCCGGCTACACCTTC,CASSSGGPGYTF
TRBJ1-6,TRBV7-2,-,-,TGTGCCAGCAGCTTCTTAAGGACTGATAATTCACCCCTCCACTTT,CASSFLRTDNSPLHF
TRBJ1-6,TRBV19,-,-,TGTGCCAGTGGCCCCCTCCAGAATTCACCCCTCCACTTT,CASGPLQNSPLHF
TRBJ2-7,TRBV10-3,-,TRBD2,TGTGCCTCCACTGCGGGGGACGAGCAGTACTTC,CASTAGDEQYF
TRBJ2-7,TRBV18,-,-,TGTGCCAGCTCACTCGGGTCGTCCTACGAGCAGTACTTC,CASSLGSSYEQYF
TRBJ2-5,TRBV11-3,-,TRBD2,TGTGCCAGCAGCTTAGGGCGGGAGTACCAAGAGACCCAGTACTTC,CASSLGREYQETQYF
TRBJ1-2,TRBV30,-,-,TGTGCCTGGAGTGCTAGTTATGGCTACACCTTC,CAWSASYGYTF
TRBJ1-1,TRBV6-4,-,-,TGTGCCAGCAGTGTTCTCCGGGGGCAAAAAGCTTTCTTT,CASSVLRGQKAFF
TRBJ1-2,TRBV28,-,TRBD1,TGTGCCAGCAGTACAGGGGTCGGCTACACCTTC,CASSTGVGYTF
TRBJ2-5,TRBV5-1,once,TRBD1,TGCGCCAGCAGCTTGGACAGGGGGCGAGGGGAGACCCAGTACTTC,CASSLDRGRGETQYF
TRBJ2-1,TRBV7-2,-,TRBD2,TGTGCCAGCAGCCCCAGCGGGAGTCGGTATGAGCAGTTCTTC,CASSPSGSRYEQFF
TRBJ2-1,TRBV7-9,-,-,TGTGCCAGCAGCTTAGTGGGTGAGCAGTTCTTC,CASSLVGEQFF
TRBJ2-3,TRBV5-1,once,-,TGCGCCAGCAGCTTGCAAGAGTACACAGATACGCAGTATTTT,CASSLQEYTDTQYF
TRBJ2-2,TRBV29-1,-,TRBD1,TGCAGCGTTCGGACAGGGGGCTGGGGCGGGGAGCTGTTTTTT,CSVRTGGWGGELFF
TRBJ2-2,TRBV4-2,-,-,TGTGCCAGCAGCCAAGAGCCCTATCCAGGGGCCGGGGAGCTGTTTTTT,CASSQEPYPGAGELFF
TRBJ2-5,TRBV7-2,-,-,TGTGCCAGCAGCCAGGGCCCCAGGGAGCAGTACTTC,CASSQGPREQYF
TRBJ2-4,TRBV7-9,-,-,TGTGCCAGCAGCAAACCGACAGCGCCAAGCATTCAGTACTTC,CASSKPTAPSIQYF
TRBJ2-5,TRBV19,-,-,TGTGCCAGTAGTATGCAGGTCCAAGAGACCCAGTACTTC,CASSMQVQETQYF
TRBJ2-3,TRBV4-1,once,-,TGCGCCAGCCGAAGGCTTACTAGCACAGATACGCAGTATTTT,CASRRLTSTDTQYF
TRBJ2-5,TRBV7-6,-,-,TGTGCCAGCAGCTGGGGGGCAGGGAGAGGAGAGACCCAGTACTTC,CASSWGAGRGETQYF
TRBJ1-2,TRBV7-9,-,-,TGTGCCAGCGGTAGAGGGAGACGGGATGGCTACACCTTC,CASGRGRRDGYTF
TRBJ1-4,TRBV27,-,-,TGTGCCAGCAGTCGAGGATTTCCTGAAAAACTGTTTTTT,CASSRGFPEKLFF
TRBJ1-2,TRBV19,-,TRBD1,TGTGCCAGTAGTATAGTCGGACAGGGGTCTGGCTACACCTTC,CASSIVGQGSGYTF
TRBJ1-4,TRBV19,-,-,TGTGCCAGCCTTGGGACGGCCAATAATGAAAAACTGTTTTTT,CASLGTANNEKLFF